The source of this T cell receptor (beta chain) is a study of OX40 agonist ivuxolimab in advanced cancers. Overall study: An agonistic anti-OX40 (CD134) antibody, ivuxolimab, was used to treat the patients. Every patient in dose escalation had hepatocellular carcinoma, melanoma, renal cell or head and neck cancer. Study-wide results and limits: On average, CD8+ T cells showed a greater number of expanded clones than CD4+.

On this clone itself: The antigen is unknown.

Trimming removed 6 bases from V and 2 bases from J, with 11 bases in between. CDR1 and CDR2 from the germline V gene are WSHSY and SAAADI. The CDR3 consists of 13 residues. Patients were ruled out by autoimmune disease history or systemic immunosuppression. The assay was immunoSEQ multiplex PCR, and TCRdb's table has in-frame clones only and misses some. The sample includes 150,000 to 190,000 clones, 90% to 95% of them seen just once. The sequence derives from an adult with an advanced solid tumor such as melanoma, head and neck, liver or kidney cancer. The material was CD4+ or CD8+ T cells sorted from blood, obtained in a trial of the OX40 agonist ivuxolimab. The chain uses TRBV10-2 and TRBJ2-7; TRBD1 is a possible D gene (5 bases). For the CDR3, the DNA is TGCGCCAGCAGGGAGACAGAAACCTACGAGCAGTACTTC. This translates into CASRETETYEQYF.